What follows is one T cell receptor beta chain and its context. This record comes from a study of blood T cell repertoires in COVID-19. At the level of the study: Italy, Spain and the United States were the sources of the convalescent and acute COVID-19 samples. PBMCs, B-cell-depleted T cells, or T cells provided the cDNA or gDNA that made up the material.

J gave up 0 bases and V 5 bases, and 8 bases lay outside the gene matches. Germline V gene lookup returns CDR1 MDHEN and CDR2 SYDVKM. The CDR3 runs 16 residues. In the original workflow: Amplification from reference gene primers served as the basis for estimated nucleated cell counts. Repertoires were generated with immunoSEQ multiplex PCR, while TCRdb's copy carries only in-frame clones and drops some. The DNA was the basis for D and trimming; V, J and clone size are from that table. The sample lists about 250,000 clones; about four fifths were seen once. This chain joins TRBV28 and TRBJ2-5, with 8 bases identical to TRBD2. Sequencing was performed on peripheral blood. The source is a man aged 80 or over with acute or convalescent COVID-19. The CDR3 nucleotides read TGTGCCAGCAGTACCTCGGGGGGGTCGTACCAAGAGACCCAGTACTTC. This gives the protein CASSTSGGSYQETQYF.